The 20 T cell receptor beta chains in this list originate from one sample, sequenced in a study of response to subunit inactivated influenza vaccine. A single record per CDR3 protein comes from TCRdb applying MiXCR to the RT-PCR reads. The sample gives about 160,000 distinct CDR3 sequences, about 10% of which show up once; 35% to 40% is in the top ten. Sequences were derived from CD8+ T cells sorted from PBMCs, sampled roughly 24 months after vaccination. These receptors all come from a man in his fifties or sixties who received an inactivated influenza vaccine.

This clonotype was counted many times. This chain joins TRBV29-1 and TRBJ2-7; 7 nucleotides align to TRBD2. In germline, CDR1 is SQVTM, CDR2 ANQGSEA. This CDR3 has 18 residues. After removal of 1 base from V and 2 bases from J, the junction contained 17 bases not matched to a gene. The CDR3 loop reads CSVEVGGGLLAEAYEQYF. Here the CDR3 DNA reads TGCAGCGTTGAAGTCGGCGGGGGACTGCTAGCGGAAGCCTACGAGCAGTACTTC.

This sequence joins TRBV6-1 and TRBJ2-2; D may be TRBD1 (6 bases). CDR3 size: 15 residues. Germline-derived CDR1 and CDR2 are MNHNS and SASEGT. Trimming stripped 7 bases from V and 2 bases from J, with 14 bases between. CDR3 protein: CASKYDRLNTGELFF. The DNA of the CDR3 is TGTGCCAGCAAATATGACAGGCTAAACACCGGGGAGCTGTTTTTT.

The chain links TRBV6-2 or TRBV6-3 to TRBJ2-3; unclear D gene. V lost 2 bases, J lost 4 bases, and 13 bases lay in between. The CDR3 length is 15 residues. Germline CDR1 reads MNHEY; CDR2 reads SVGEGT. DNA for the CDR3: TGTGCCAGCAGTTACCTTGACGGTGGGGCAGATACGCAGTATTTT. It is translated as CASSYLDGGADTQYF.

Only a few counts were recorded for this clonotype. J is TRBJ1-1 and V is TRBV25-1; possible D gene TRBD1, 5 bases. In germline, CDR1 is MGHDK, CDR2 SYGVNS. V gave up 3 bases and J gave up 0 bases, with 14 bases separating them. The CDR3 sequence is 16 residues long. CDR3 in amino acids: CASSEGRGIMNTEAFF. In DNA form, the CDR3 reads TGTGCCAGCAGTGAGGGACGCGGAATCATGAACACTGAAGCTTTCTTT.

This clonotype was seen ten or more times. This chain uses TRBV5-1 with TRBJ1-2; D unresolved. CDR3 length: 14 residues. Trimming left V 3 bases short and J 4 bases short, with 13 bases between. Germline values: CDR1 SGHRS, CDR2 YFSETQ. The CDR3 DNA follows: TGCGCCAGCAGCTCACCTGGTTCTGGCTATGGCTACACCTTC. Its protein is CASSSPGSGYGYTF.

The chain links TRBV2 to TRBJ2-7; possibly TRBD1 or TRBD2 for D (5 bases each). This CDR3 contains 13 residues. Germline V gene sequence: CDR1 SNHLY, CDR2 FYNNEI. The V end lost 7 bases, the J end lost 0 bases, and 10 bases lay between the germline ends. CDR3 residues: CASTGPSSYEQYF. The CDR3 DNA is TGTGCCAGCACGGGGCCGAGCTCCTACGAGCAGTACTTC.

Ten or more counts support this clonotype. The chain is built from TRBV12-3 or TRBV12-4 and TRBJ2-5; D is perhaps TRBD2 (5 bases). There are 13 residues in the CDR3. Trimming stripped 6 bases from V and 4 bases from J, with 12 bases between. As DNA, the CDR3 is TGTGCCAGCAGCGAGGGATCCATAGAGACCCAGTACTTC. Amino acids: CASSEGSIETQYF.

Ten or more counts support this clonotype. The chain recombines TRBV4-3 with TRBJ2-7; 7 nucleotides align to TRBD1. CDR1 LGHNA and CDR2 YSLEER come from the germline V gene. CDR3 length equals 15 residues. V dropped 1 base and J dropped 4; count of bases not matched to a gene: 7. In DNA, the CDR3 is TGCGCCAGCAGCCAAGTCTGGACAGGCCGTTACGAGCAGTACTTC. It is translated as CASSQVWTGRYEQYF.

This clonotype has just a few counts. The rearrangement links TRBV4-1 to TRBJ2-7; D is unresolved. Germline assignment: CDR1 MGHRA and CDR2 YSYEKL. V was clipped by 0 bases and J by 0 bases, with 9 bases between them. The length of the CDR3 is 15 residues. The CDR3 protein is CASSQEDTSSYEQYF. Written as DNA, the CDR3 is TGCGCCAGCAGCCAAGAAGACACGAGCTCCTACGAGCAGTACTTC.

There are a few counts of this clonotype. The chain recombines TRBV20-1 with TRBJ1-4, with a weak D call TRBD1 (5 bases). Trimming took 0 bases from V and 15 from J, leaving 17 bases between them. Germline V gene lookup returns CDR1 DFQATT and CDR2 SNEGSKA (reference sequence). The CDR3 is 13 residues long. CDR3 DNA sequence: TGCAGTGCTAGAGATTTGGAGTCGGCGGGGGTGTTTTTT. This sequence encodes CSARDLESAGVFF.

This clonotype was counted between two and nine times. The chain links TRBV9 to TRBJ2-2; D is unresolved. The CDR3 has 13 residues. V lost 2 bases and J lost 6, with 8 bases in between. Germline V CDR1 and CDR2: SGDLS, YYNGEE. The CDR3 protein is CASSVFVAGELFF. CDR3 in DNA: TGTGCCAGCAGCGTTTTTGTCGCCGGGGAGCTGTTTTTT.

This chain uses TRBV11-2 with TRBJ1-1; maybe TRBD1 (6 bases). Germline loops: CDR1 SGHAT, CDR2 FQNNGV. This CDR3 contains 14 residues. Trimming pared 5 bases from V and 4 bases from J, leaving 14 bases between. CDR3 DNA sequence: TGTGCCAGCAGCCTGTTCAGGGGTGGCACTGAAGCTTTCTTT. Translating it yields CASSLFRGGTEAFF.

Ten or more counts support this clonotype. CDR3 protein: CASSEYPLGRTEAFF. CDR3 coding DNA: TGTGCCAGCAGTGAATACCCCTTGGGTCGGACTGAAGCTTTCTTT. The chain has TRBV25-1 and TRBJ1-1; unclear D gene. Trimming pared 0 bases from V and 5 bases from J, leaving 13 bases between. The CDR3 has 15 residues. Germline V gene sequence: CDR1 MGHDK, CDR2 SYGVNS. Variable domain in full (rest from reference TRBV25-1 and TRBJ1-1): EADIYQTPRYLVIGTGKKITLECSQTMGHDKMYWYQQDPGMELHLIHYSYGVNSTEKGDLSSESTVSRIRTEHFPLTLESARPSHTSQYLCASSEYPLGRTEAFFGQGTRLTVV.

The V call is TRBV9, the J call TRBJ1-3; no clear D gene. The CDR3 length is 12 residues. Germline V CDR1 and CDR2: SGDLS, YYNGEE. The CDR3: CPVPNSGNTIYF. In DNA form, the CDR3 reads TGTCCCGTCCCCAACTCTGGAAACACCATATATTTT.

This clonotype was picked up many times. The rearrangement uses TRBV11-2 and TRBJ2-5; D remains ambiguous. Germline values: CDR1 SGHAT, CDR2 FQNNGV. Trimming pared 0 bases from V and 5 bases from J, leaving 10 bases between. The CDR3 runs 14 residues. The CDR3 bases are TGTGCCAGCAGCTTAGATCTGCTTACGGAGACCCAGTACTTC. Protein product: CASSLDLLTETQYF.

The chain uses TRBV4-1 and TRBJ2-7; D remains unclear. From germline, CDR1 is MGHRA and CDR2 YSYEKL. This CDR3 region has 16 residues. V gave up 1 base and J gave up 0 bases, with 13 bases separating them. The CDR3 loop reads CASSQVASTSSYEQYF. The CDR3 nucleotides read TGCGCCAGCAGCCAAGTCGCGTCCACGAGCTCCTACGAGCAGTACTTC.

At least ten counts were recorded for this clonotype. V is TRBV7-7 and J is TRBJ2-2; either TRBD1 or TRBD2 may supply D (5 bases each). The CDR3 length is 15 residues. Trimming pared 5 bases from V and 8 bases from J, leaving 18 bases between. Germline V gene lookup returns CDR1 SSHAT and CDR2 FNYEAQ (reference sequence). The CDR3 DNA is TGTGCCAGCAGCCCAGACAGCGAGGGTTCGGGGGAGCTGTTTTTT. It is translated as CASSPDSEGSGELFF. Full variable domain (remainder filled in from reference TRBV7-7 and TRBJ2-2): GAGVSQSPRYKVTKRGQDVTLRCDPISSHATLYWYQQALGQGPEFLTYFNYEAQPDKSGLPSDRFSAERPEGSISTLTIQRTEQRDSAMYRCASSPDSEGSGELFFGEGSRLTVL.

By proportion, this clonotype is hyperexpanded. The chain couples TRBV6-2 or TRBV6-3 to TRBJ2-7; D call uncertain. The V end lost 5 bases, the J end lost 7 bases, and 12 bases lay between the germline ends. Germline CDR1 is MNHEY and CDR2 is SVGEGT. This CDR3 is 12 amino acids long. The CDR3 reads CASSPNIGEQYF. CDR3 nucleotide sequence: TGTGCCAGCAGTCCAAACATCGGGGAGCAGTACTTC.

There are a few counts of this clonotype. The chain carries TRBV30 and TRBJ2-1; TRBD2 matches 8 bases. Germline V gene sequence: CDR1 GTSNPN, CDR2 SVGIG (reference sequence). V was clipped by 4 bases and J by 0 bases; unmatched bases: 14. The CDR3 spans 18 residues. CDR3 sequence reads: CAWTSKVAGLLSYNEQFF. The CDR3, as DNA: TGTGCCTGGACATCTAAGGTAGCGGGGTTGCTCTCCTACAATGAGCAGTTCTTC.

This clonotype has just a few counts. The rearrangement links TRBV10-2 to TRBJ1-4, with 8 bases that match TRBD1. This CDR3 spans 15 amino acids. The trim removed 3 bases at V and 6 bases at J, leaving 6 bases unmatched. CDR1 is WSHSY and CDR2 is SAAADI in the germline V gene. CDR3 protein: CASSDVTGGHEKLFF. The DNA of the CDR3 is TGCGCCAGCAGTGACGTCACAGGGGGGCATGAAAAACTGTTTTTT.